This TCR beta chain was obtained from a study of early T cells in non-severe SARS-CoV-2 infection. Trimming shortened V by 7 bases and J by 0 bases, and 13 bases separated the two germline ends. The CDR3 spans 15 residues. Germline V gene data show CDR1 as SNHLY and CDR2 as FYNNEI. Individual cDNA molecules carried attached unique molecular identifiers. TCRdb itself ran the 5' RACE reads through MiXCR, one entry per CDR3 protein. The profile shows approximately 29,000 distinct CDR3 sequences, roughly 5.8% of them singletons. This receptor was identified in an adult who was a healthcare worker with PCR-confirmed SARS-CoV-2 infection or an uninfected control (not recorded which). V usage is TRBV2 and J usage is TRBJ2-1, with a possible D match to TRBD1 (5 bases). Sequencing was performed on whole blood. CDR3 in amino acids: CASTRAGSSYNEQFF. The CDR3 DNA reads TGTGCCAGCACCAGGGCCGGCAGCTCCTACAATGAGCAGTTCTTC.